Listed below are T cell receptor beta chains from one sample, sequenced in a study of blood T cell repertoires in COVID-19. Sequencing used immunoSEQ multiplex PCR; TCRdb keeps in-frame clones, though not all of them. The repertoire consists of roughly 120,000 clones, with 86% occurring once and the leading ten covering around 5%. Sequencing was performed on peripheral blood. All receptors come from a human donor in a cohort sampled during active COVID-19. CDR3s include the opening cysteine and the closing phenylalanine or tryptophan. Fields, in order: V gene, J gene, D gene, clone size, CDR3 protein, CDR3 DNA. D genes are given only for firm matches. Expanded clones get a size class; other rows say once, few or many, or leave the size out.

v_call: TRBV7-8
j_call: TRBJ1-3
d_call: NA
clone_size: few
cdr3_aa: CASSLTGLSGNTIYF
cdr3_nt: TGTGCCAGCAGCTTAACGGGTCTCTCTGGAAACACCATATATTTT

v_call: TRBV4-3
j_call: TRBJ2-5
d_call: TRBD2
clone_size: NA
cdr3_aa: CASSPGSGRAGETQYF
cdr3_nt: TGCGCCAGCAGCCCCGGTAGCGGGAGGGCCGGTGAGACCCAGTACTTC

v_call: TRBV19
j_call: TRBJ1-2
d_call: NA
clone_size: NA
cdr3_aa: CASTHGAYGYTF
cdr3_nt: TGTGCCAGTACCCACGGAGCCTATGGCTACACCTTC

v_call: TRBV10-3
j_call: TRBJ1-2
d_call: TRBD1
clone_size: NA
cdr3_aa: CAISGQGELYGYTF
cdr3_nt: TGTGCCATCAGCGGACAGGGGGAACTCTATGGCTACACCTTC

v_call: TRBV19
j_call: TRBJ2-3
d_call: NA
clone_size: once
cdr3_aa: CASIRAASSTDTQYF
cdr3_nt: TGTGCCAGTATCAGGGCAGCCTCTAGCACAGATACGCAGTATTTT

v_call: TRBV27
j_call: TRBJ2-5
d_call: NA
clone_size: NA
cdr3_aa: CASRTWGSGRETQYF
cdr3_nt: TGTGCCAGCCGGACGTGGGGGAGCGGGCGAGAGACCCAGTACTTC

v_call: TRBV4-3
j_call: TRBJ2-5
d_call: NA
clone_size: NA
cdr3_aa: CASSHSGDQETQYF
cdr3_nt: TGCGCCAGCAGCCATTCGGGGGACCAAGAGACCCAGTACTTC

v_call: TRBV6-5
j_call: TRBJ2-7
d_call: NA
clone_size: NA
cdr3_aa: CASKVGGNPYEQYF
cdr3_nt: TGTGCCAGCAAGGTCGGCGGGAACCCCTACGAGCAGTACTTC

v_call: TRBV27
j_call: TRBJ2-5
d_call: NA
clone_size: NA
cdr3_aa: CASSSRGRQTQYF
cdr3_nt: TGTGCCAGCAGTTCCAGGGGTCGGCAGACCCAGTACTTC

v_call: TRBV10-2
j_call: TRBJ1-5
d_call: TRBD1
clone_size: NA
cdr3_aa: CASSRDRQYQPQHF
cdr3_nt: TGCGCCAGCAGCCGGGACAGGCAGTATCAGCCCCAGCATTTT

v_call: TRBV30
j_call: TRBJ2-2
d_call: NA
clone_size: NA
cdr3_aa: CARSQVIPNTGELFF
cdr3_nt: TGTGCCCGGTCCCAGGTGATTCCGAACACCGGGGAGCTGTTTTTT

v_call: TRBV19
j_call: TRBJ2-7
d_call: TRBD2
clone_size: NA
cdr3_aa: CASKRSGSPYEQYF
cdr3_nt: TGTGCCAGCAAACGTAGCGGGAGCCCTTACGAGCAGTACTTC

v_call: TRBV20-1
j_call: TRBJ2-7
d_call: NA
clone_size: NA
cdr3_aa: CSATGDEQYF
cdr3_nt: TGCAGTGCTACCGGGGACGAGCAGTACTTC

v_call: TRBV18
j_call: TRBJ2-1
d_call: NA
clone_size: once
cdr3_aa: CASSRAHSSYNEQFF
cdr3_nt: TGTGCCAGCTCACGGGCGCATAGCTCCTACAATGAGCAGTTCTTC

v_call: TRBV27
j_call: TRBJ1-4
d_call: NA
clone_size: NA
cdr3_aa: CASSFAGVQKLFF
cdr3_nt: TGTGCCAGCAGTTTTGCAGGGGTCCAAAAACTGTTTTTT

v_call: TRBV18
j_call: TRBJ2-1
d_call: TRBD1
clone_size: NA
cdr3_aa: CASSPPWDRSGNEQFF
cdr3_nt: TGTGCCAGCTCACCACCCTGGGACAGGTCGGGCAATGAGCAGTTCTTC

v_call: TRBV6-4
j_call: TRBJ1-1
d_call: TRBD1
clone_size: NA
cdr3_aa: CASSRTGNTEAFF
cdr3_nt: TGTGCCAGCAGTCGGACAGGGAACACTGAAGCTTTCTTT

v_call: TRBV28
j_call: TRBJ2-7
d_call: TRBD2
clone_size: NA
cdr3_aa: CASSFRLAGAGDEQYF
cdr3_nt: TGTGCCAGCAGTTTTAGACTAGCGGGAGCAGGCGACGAGCAGTACTTC

v_call: TRBV27
j_call: TRBJ2-4
d_call: TRBD1
clone_size: NA
cdr3_aa: CASSLSGQGVKNIQYF
cdr3_nt: TGTGCCAGCAGTTTATCAGGACAGGGGGTAAAAAACATTCAGTACTTC

v_call: TRBV6-4
j_call: TRBJ2-1
d_call: TRBD2
clone_size: once
cdr3_aa: CASSDASGISEQFF
cdr3_nt: TGTGCCAGCAGTGACGCTAGCGGGATTAGCGAACAGTTCTTC

v_call: TRBV9
j_call: TRBJ2-2
d_call: NA
clone_size: NA
cdr3_aa: CASSAYGSPNTGELFF
cdr3_nt: TGTGCCAGCAGCGCCTACGGGAGCCCGAACACCGGGGAGCTGTTTTTT

v_call: TRBV15
j_call: TRBJ2-1
d_call: NA
clone_size: NA
cdr3_aa: CATSRDLKRGFQTYNEQFF
cdr3_nt: TGTGCCACCAGCAGAGATTTGAAGCGCGGGTTTCAGACGTACAATGAGCAGTTCTTC

v_call: TRBV5-5
j_call: TRBJ1-5
d_call: TRBD1
clone_size: NA
cdr3_aa: CASSPGQGNNQPQHF
cdr3_nt: TGTGCCAGCAGCCCGGGACAGGGTAACAATCAGCCCCAGCATTTT

v_call: TRBV5-1
j_call: TRBJ2-5
d_call: TRBD1
clone_size: NA
cdr3_aa: CASSRQGQGQETQYF
cdr3_nt: TGCGCCAGCAGCCGACAGGGACAGGGGCAAGAGACCCAGTACTTC

v_call: TRBV27
j_call: TRBJ2-7
d_call: TRBD2
clone_size: NA
cdr3_aa: CASSLAPHGTSGRGEQYF
cdr3_nt: TGTGCCAGCAGTTTGGCCCCCCATGGGACTAGCGGGAGGGGCGAGCAGTACTTC

v_call: TRBV2
j_call: TRBJ1-1
d_call: TRBD1
clone_size: NA
cdr3_aa: CASSRDSVMNTEAFF
cdr3_nt: TGTGCCAGCAGTAGGGACAGCGTAATGAACACTGAAGCTTTCTTT

v_call: TRBV18
j_call: TRBJ1-1
d_call: NA
clone_size: NA
cdr3_aa: CASFGTTPLNTEAFF
cdr3_nt: TGTGCCAGCTTTGGGACAACGCCCTTGAACACTGAAGCTTTCTTT

v_call: TRBV6-5
j_call: TRBJ1-2
d_call: NA
clone_size: few
cdr3_aa: CASSLSQGIYGYTF
cdr3_nt: TGTGCCAGCAGTTTGTCGCAGGGGATTTATGGCTACACCTTC